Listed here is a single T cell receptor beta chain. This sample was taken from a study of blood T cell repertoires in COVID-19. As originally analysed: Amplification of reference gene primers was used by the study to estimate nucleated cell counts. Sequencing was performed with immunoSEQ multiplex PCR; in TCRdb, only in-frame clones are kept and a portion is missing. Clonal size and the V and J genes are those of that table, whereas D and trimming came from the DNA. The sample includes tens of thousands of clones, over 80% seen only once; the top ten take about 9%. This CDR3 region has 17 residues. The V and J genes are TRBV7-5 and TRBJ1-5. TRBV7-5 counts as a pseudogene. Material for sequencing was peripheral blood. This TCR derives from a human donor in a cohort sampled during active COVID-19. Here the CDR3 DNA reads TGTGTCAGAAGCTCCAGTGGGGGGGGCAGAACGAAACAGCCCCAGCATTTT. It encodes CVRSSSGGGRTKQPQHF.